The rows below give T cell receptor beta chains drawn from one sample of a study of blood T cells in healthy people across ages. Using its own MiXCR run on the 5' RACE reads, TCRdb lists one record per CDR3 protein. The sample lists roughly 1,100,000 distinct CDR3 sequences; roughly a quarter were seen once. This sample also appeared in a second study, on T cells of mothers and their children.

The specimen sequenced was blood. The receptors shown here come from a girl aged 2 to 10 in good health. Each CDR3 is given with its conserved first and last residue. The order of the fields is clone size, J gene, V gene, D gene, CDR3 protein, CDR3 DNA. A D gene is named only where the DNA matches it firmly. The size of a clone is reported for some rows only, either as once, few or many, or as a class for expanded clones.

abundance: few; j_gene: TRBJ2-7; v_gene: TRBV5-1; d_gene: TRBD2; CDR3aa: CASSLNLAGGREQYF; CDR3nt: TGCGCCAGCAGCCTAAACCTAGCGGGAGGGCGCGAGCAGTACTTC
abundance: few; j_gene: TRBJ1-1; v_gene: TRBV29-1; d_gene: -; CDR3aa: CSVWGNTEAFF; CDR3nt: TGCAGCGTGTGGGGGAACACTGAAGCTTTCTTT
abundance: -; j_gene: TRBJ1-5; v_gene: TRBV12-3/TRBV12-4; d_gene: -; CDR3aa: CASTLPGSGPQHF; CDR3nt: TGTGCCAGCACTTTACCAGGTTCAGGGCCCCAGCATTTT
abundance: -; j_gene: TRBJ1-2; v_gene: TRBV20-1; d_gene: -; CDR3aa: CSASYRQPGYYGYTF; CDR3nt: TGCAGTGCTAGTTATCGACAGCCCGGATATTATGGCTACACCTTC
abundance: -; j_gene: TRBJ2-5; v_gene: TRBV6-5; d_gene: TRBD2; CDR3aa: CASSYPSPGLAGGPQETQYF; CDR3nt: TGTGCCAGCAGTTACCCGAGCCCGGGACTAGCGGGAGGGCCCCAAGAGACCCAGTACTTC
abundance: few; j_gene: TRBJ2-4; v_gene: TRBV7-6; d_gene: -; CDR3aa: CASSSGVSQNIQYF; CDR3nt: TGTGCCAGCAGCTCAGGGGTATCCCAAAACATTCAGTACTTC
abundance: -; j_gene: TRBJ1-1; v_gene: TRBV6-1; d_gene: -; CDR3aa: CASKTDPNTEAFF; CDR3nt: TGTGCCAGCAAGACTGACCCGAACACTGAAGCTTTCTTT
abundance: few; j_gene: TRBJ2-7; v_gene: TRBV28; d_gene: -; CDR3aa: CASSRLGGAVFEQYF; CDR3nt: TGTGCCAGCAGTAGACTCGGGGGTGCGGTATTTGAGCAGTACTTC
abundance: -; j_gene: TRBJ2-7; v_gene: TRBV20-1; d_gene: -; CDR3aa: CSATPSRAGRFHEQYF; CDR3nt: TGCAGTGCAACCCCGTCGAGGGCAGGGAGGTTCCACGAGCAGTACTTC
abundance: -; j_gene: TRBJ2-5; v_gene: TRBV24-1; d_gene: TRBD2; CDR3aa: CATSDRTSGQETQYF; CDR3nt: TGTGCCACCAGTGATAGGACTAGCGGGCAAGAGACCCAGTACTTC
abundance: few; j_gene: TRBJ1-4; v_gene: TRBV9; d_gene: -; CDR3aa: CASNVDIEPQKLFF; CDR3nt: TGTGCCAGCAACGTAGACATCGAGCCTCAAAAACTGTTTTTT
abundance: few; j_gene: TRBJ1-4; v_gene: TRBV20-1; d_gene: -; CDR3aa: CSALDGPNEKLFF; CDR3nt: TGCAGTGCTCTGGACGGGCCAAATGAAAAACTGTTTTTT
abundance: -; j_gene: TRBJ2-2; v_gene: TRBV7-9; d_gene: -; CDR3aa: CASSFVDHTGELFF; CDR3nt: TGTGCCAGCAGCTTTGTGGACCACACCGGGGAGCTGTTTTTT
abundance: -; j_gene: TRBJ2-7; v_gene: TRBV24-1; d_gene: -; CDR3aa: CATSARQDDYEQYF; CDR3nt: TGTGCCACCAGTGCCAGACAGGATGACTACGAGCAGTACTTC